This T cell receptor beta chain was sequenced during a study of blood T cell repertoires in COVID-19. Sequencing was performed with immunoSEQ multiplex PCR; in TCRdb, only in-frame clones are kept and a portion is missing. The table has about 38,000 clones, less than 90% seen once. This TCR came from a man aged 55 to 69 with COVID-19, enrolled during active disease. Specimen: peripheral blood.

The CDR3 nucleotides are TGTGCCAGCAGCCTCCGGGATGAGCAGTTCTTC. Its protein is CASSLRDEQFF. The V gene is TRBV9, the J gene TRBJ2-1; D gene ambiguous. The germline V and J ends were trimmed by 4 bases and 8 bases, with 7 bases remaining between them. The CDR3 is 11 residues long. The germline gives CDR1 SGDLS, CDR2 YYNGEE.